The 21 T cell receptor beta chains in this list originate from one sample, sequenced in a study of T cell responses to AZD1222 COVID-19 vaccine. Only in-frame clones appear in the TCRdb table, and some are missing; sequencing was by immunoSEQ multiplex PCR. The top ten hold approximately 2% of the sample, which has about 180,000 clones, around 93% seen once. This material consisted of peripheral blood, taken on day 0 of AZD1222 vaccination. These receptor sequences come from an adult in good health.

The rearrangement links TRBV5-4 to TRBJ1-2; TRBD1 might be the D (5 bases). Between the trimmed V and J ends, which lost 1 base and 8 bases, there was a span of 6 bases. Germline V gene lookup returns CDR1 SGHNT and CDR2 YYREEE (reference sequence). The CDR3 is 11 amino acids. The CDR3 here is CASSLQGGYTF. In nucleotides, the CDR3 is TGTGCCAGCAGCTTGCAGGGAGGCTACACCTTC. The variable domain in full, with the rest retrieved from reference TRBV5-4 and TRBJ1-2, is ETGVTQSPTHLIKTRGQQVTLRCSSQSGHNTVSWYQQALGQGPQFIFQYYREEENGRGNFPPRFSGLQFPNYSSELNVNALELDDSALYLCASSLQGGYTFGSGTRLTVV.

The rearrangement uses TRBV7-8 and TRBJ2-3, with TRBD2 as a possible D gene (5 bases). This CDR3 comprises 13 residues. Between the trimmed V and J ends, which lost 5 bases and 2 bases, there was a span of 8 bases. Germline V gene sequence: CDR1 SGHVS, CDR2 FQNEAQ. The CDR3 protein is CASSRRTTDTQYF. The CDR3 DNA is TGTGCCAGCAGCCGGAGGACCACAGATACGCAGTATTTT.

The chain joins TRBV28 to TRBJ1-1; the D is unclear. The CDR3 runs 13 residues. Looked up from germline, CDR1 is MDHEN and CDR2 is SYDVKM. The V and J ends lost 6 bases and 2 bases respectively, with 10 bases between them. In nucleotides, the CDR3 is TGTGCCAGCAGATCCTCCCAAAACACTGAAGCTTTCTTT. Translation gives CASRSSQNTEAFF.

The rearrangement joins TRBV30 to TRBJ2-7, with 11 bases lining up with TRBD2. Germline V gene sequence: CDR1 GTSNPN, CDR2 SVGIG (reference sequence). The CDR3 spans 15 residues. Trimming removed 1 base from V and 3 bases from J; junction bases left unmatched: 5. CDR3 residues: CAWSEQTSGNYEQYF. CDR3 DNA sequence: TGTGCCTGGAGTGAACAGACTAGCGGGAACTACGAGCAGTACTTC.

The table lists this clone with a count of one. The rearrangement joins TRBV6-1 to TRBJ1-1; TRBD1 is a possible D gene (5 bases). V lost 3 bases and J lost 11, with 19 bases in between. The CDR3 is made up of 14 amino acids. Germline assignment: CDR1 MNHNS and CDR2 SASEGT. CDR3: CASSDGGNERGAFF. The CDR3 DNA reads TGTGCCAGCAGTGACGGGGGTAACGAGAGAGGTGCTTTCTTT.

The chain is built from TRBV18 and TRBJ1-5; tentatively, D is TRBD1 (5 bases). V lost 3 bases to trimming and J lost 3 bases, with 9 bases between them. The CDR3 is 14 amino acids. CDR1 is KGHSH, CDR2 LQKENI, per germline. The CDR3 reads CASSPQGHNQPQHF. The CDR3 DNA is TGTGCCAGCTCACCCCAGGGTCACAATCAGCCCCAGCATTTT.

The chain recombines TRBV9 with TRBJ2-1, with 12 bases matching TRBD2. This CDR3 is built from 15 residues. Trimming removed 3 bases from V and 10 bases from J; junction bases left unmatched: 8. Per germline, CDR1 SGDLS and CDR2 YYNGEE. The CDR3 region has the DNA TGTGCCAGCAGCGCGACTAGCGGGAGCTCCCCCGAGCAGTTCTTC. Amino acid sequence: CASSATSGSSPEQFF.

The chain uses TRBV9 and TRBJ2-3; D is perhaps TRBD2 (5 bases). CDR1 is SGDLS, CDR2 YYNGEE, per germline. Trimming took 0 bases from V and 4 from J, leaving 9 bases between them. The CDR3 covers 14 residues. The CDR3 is CASSVEGLSDTQYF. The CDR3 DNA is TGTGCCAGCAGCGTAGAAGGACTCTCAGATACGCAGTATTTT.

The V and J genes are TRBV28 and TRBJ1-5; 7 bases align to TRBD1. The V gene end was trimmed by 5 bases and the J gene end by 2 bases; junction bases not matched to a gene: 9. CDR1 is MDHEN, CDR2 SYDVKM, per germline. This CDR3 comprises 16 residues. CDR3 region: CASSRQTGKGNQPQHF. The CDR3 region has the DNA TGTGCCAGCAGTCGCCAGACAGGGAAGGGCAATCAGCCCCAGCATTTT.

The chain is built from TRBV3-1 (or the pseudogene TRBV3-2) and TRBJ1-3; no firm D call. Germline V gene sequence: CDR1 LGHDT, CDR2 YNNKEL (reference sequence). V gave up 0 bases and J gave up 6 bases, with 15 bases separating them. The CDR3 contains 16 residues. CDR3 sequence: CASSQELRPTLNTIYF. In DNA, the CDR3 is TGTGCCAGCAGCCAAGAACTACGACCGACATTAAACACCATATATTTT.

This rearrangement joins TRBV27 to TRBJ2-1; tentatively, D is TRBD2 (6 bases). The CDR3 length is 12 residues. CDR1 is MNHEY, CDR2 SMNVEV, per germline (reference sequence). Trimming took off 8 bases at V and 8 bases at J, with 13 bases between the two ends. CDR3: CASGGLWDEQFF. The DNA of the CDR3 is TGTGCCAGCGGGGGACTGTGGGATGAGCAGTTCTTC.

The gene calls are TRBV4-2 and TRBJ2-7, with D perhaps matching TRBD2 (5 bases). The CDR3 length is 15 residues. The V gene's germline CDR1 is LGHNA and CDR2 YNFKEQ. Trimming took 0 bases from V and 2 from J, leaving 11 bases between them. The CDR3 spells CASSQEGSGAYEQYF. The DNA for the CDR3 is TGTGCCAGCAGCCAAGAAGGCAGCGGCGCCTACGAGCAGTACTTC.

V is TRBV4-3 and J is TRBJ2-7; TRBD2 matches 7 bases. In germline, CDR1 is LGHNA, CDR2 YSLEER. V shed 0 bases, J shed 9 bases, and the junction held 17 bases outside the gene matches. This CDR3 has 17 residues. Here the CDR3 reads CASSQDGRERPHGGQYF. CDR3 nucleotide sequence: TGCGCCAGCAGCCAAGATGGGCGGGAGCGCCCCCACGGCGGGCAGTACTTC.

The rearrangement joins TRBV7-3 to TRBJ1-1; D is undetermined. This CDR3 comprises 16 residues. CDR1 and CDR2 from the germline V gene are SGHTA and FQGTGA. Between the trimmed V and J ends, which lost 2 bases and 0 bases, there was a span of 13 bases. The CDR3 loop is CASSLEFAGMNTEAFF. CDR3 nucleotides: TGTGCCAGCAGCTTAGAGTTCGCCGGGATGAACACTGAAGCTTTCTTT. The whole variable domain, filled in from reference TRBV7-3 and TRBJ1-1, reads GAGVSQTPSNKVTEKGKYVELRCDPISGHTALYWYRQSLGQGPEFLIYFQGTGAADDSGLPNDRFFAVRPEGSVSTLKIQRTERGDSAVYLCASSLEFAGMNTEAFFGQGTRLTVV.

As DNA, the CDR3 is TGCGCCAGCAGTGAGAGATCCCCTGGTTTAGCTAGCACAGATACGCAGTATTTT. Encoded protein: CASSERSPGLASTDTQYF. The chain has TRBV10-2 and TRBJ2-3; D remains unclear. The CDR3 extends over 18 amino acids. CDR1 and CDR2 from the germline V gene are WSHSY and SAAADI. V was cut by 2 bases and J by 0 bases, with 18 bases left in between.

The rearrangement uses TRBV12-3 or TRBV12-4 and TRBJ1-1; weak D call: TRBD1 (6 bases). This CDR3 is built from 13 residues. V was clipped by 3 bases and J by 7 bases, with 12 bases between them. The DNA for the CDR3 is TGTGCCAGCAGTTTCGCCAGGGGTATTGAAGCTTTCTTT. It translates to CASSFARGIEAFF.

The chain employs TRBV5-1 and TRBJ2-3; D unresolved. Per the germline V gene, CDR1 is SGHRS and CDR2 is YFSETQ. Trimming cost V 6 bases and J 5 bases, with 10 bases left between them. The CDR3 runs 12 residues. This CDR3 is CASNRRGDTQYF. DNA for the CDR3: TGCGCCAGCAACCGGCGTGGAGATACGCAGTATTTT.

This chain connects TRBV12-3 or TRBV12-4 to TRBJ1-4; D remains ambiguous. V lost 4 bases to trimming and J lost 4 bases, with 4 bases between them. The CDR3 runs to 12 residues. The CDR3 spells CASSSFNEKLFF. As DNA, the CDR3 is TGTGCCAGCAGTTCCTTTAATGAAAAACTGTTTTTT.

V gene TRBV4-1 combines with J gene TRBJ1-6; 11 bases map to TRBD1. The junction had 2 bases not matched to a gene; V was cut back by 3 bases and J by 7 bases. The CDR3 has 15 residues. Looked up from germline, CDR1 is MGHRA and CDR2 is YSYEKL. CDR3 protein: CASSQGQGGNSPLHF. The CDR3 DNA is TGCGCCAGCAGCCAGGGACAGGGGGGGAATTCACCCCTCCACTTT.

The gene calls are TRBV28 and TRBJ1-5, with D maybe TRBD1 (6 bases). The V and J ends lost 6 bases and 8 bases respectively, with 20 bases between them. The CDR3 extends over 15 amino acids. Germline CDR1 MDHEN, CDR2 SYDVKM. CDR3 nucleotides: TGTGCCAGCAGCCTGAACAACCAGGGGCGGGAGCCCCAGCATTTT. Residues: CASSLNNQGREPQHF. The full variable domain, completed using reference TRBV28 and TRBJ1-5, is DVKVTQSSRYLVKRTGEKVFLECVQDMDHENMFWYRQDPGLGLRLIYFSYDVKMKEKGDIPEGYSVSREKKERFSLILESASTNQTSMYLCASSLNNQGREPQHFGDGTRLSIL.

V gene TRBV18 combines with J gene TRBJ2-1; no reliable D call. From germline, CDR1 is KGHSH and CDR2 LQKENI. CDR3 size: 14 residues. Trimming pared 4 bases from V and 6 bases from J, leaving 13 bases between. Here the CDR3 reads CASSRAARSNEQFF. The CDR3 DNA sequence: TGTGCCAGCTCACGCGCTGCACGATCCAATGAGCAGTTCTTC. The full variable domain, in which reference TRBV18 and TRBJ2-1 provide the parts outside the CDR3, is NAGVMQNPRHLVRRRGQEARLRCSPMKGHSHVYWYRQLPEEGLKFMVYLQKENIIDESGMPKERFSAEFPKEGPSILRIQQVVRGDSAAYFCASSRAARSNEQFFGPGTRLTVL.